This entry lists 7 T cell receptor beta chains sequenced from one sample in a study of cytomegalovirus exposure and HLA in healthy donors. The PCR ran on 60 Vbeta and 13 Jbeta primers. The method was immunoSEQ multiplex PCR; TCRdb's version includes in-frame clones alone and lacks a portion of them. The table lists roughly 120,000 clones. The material sequenced was PBMCs. The receptor source for this set is a man aged 18-30 years in good health and CMV-seronegative.

The V gene is TRBV7-9, the J gene TRBJ2-5; D is possibly TRBD2 (6 bases). The CDR3 has 14 amino acids. Between the trimmed V and J ends, which lost 5 bases and 1 base, there was a span of 11 bases. The germline V gene has CDR1 SEHNR and CDR2 FQNEAQ (reference sequence). This CDR3 reads CASSRPGLQETQYF. CDR3 DNA: TGTGCCAGCAGCCGCCCGGGACTCCAAGAGACCCAGTACTTC.

This sequence joins TRBV30 and TRBJ2-1; 7 bases are shared with TRBD1. CDR1 GTSNPN and CDR2 SVGIG come from the germline V gene (reference sequence). This CDR3 region has 21 residues. Trimming cost V 2 bases and J 4 bases; bases outside gene matches: 26. CDR3 nucleotides: TGTGCCTGGAGTCGGGCCCGAGAGACAGGGTTTGGAATGTTTGGATACAATGAGCAGTTCTTC. Residues: CAWSRARETGFGMFGYNEQFF.

The chain couples TRBV29-1 to TRBJ2-7; the D is unclear. The V end was cut by 7 bases, the J end by 5 bases, with 15 bases between. The germline V gene has CDR1 SQVTM and CDR2 ANQGSEA. The CDR3 length is 12 residues. The CDR3 bases are TGCAGCGCCCTGATTGAGAACCACGAGCAGTACTTC. This translates into CSALIENHEQYF.

The chain links TRBV6-1 to TRBJ1-2; possible D gene TRBD1, 5 bases. The CDR3 runs to 14 residues. The V end lost 4 bases, the J end lost 5 bases, and 14 bases lay between the germline ends. The germline CDR1 and CDR2 sequences are MNHNS and SASEGT. The CDR3 sequence is CASSGSGRPYGYTF. For the CDR3, the DNA is TGTGCCAGCAGTGGTTCAGGGAGGCCTTATGGCTACACCTTC.

This sequence joins TRBV19 and TRBJ2-5; tentative D call: TRBD1 (6 bases). The CDR3 runs to 14 residues. Germline loops: CDR1 LNHDA, CDR2 SQIVND (reference sequence). V dropped 5 bases and J dropped 5 bases, with 15 bases sitting between them. The CDR3 DNA is TGTGCCAGTAGTGGGCAGGGACATCTGGAGACCCAGTACTTC. Translated: CASSGQGHLETQYF.

The chain is built from TRBV5-1 and TRBJ2-1; the match to TRBD2 covers 10 bases. The length of the CDR3 is 15 residues. Trimming took 1 base from V and 5 from J; bases not matched to a gene: 3. Per the germline V gene, CDR1 is SGHRS and CDR2 is YFSETQ. CDR3 bases: TGCGCCAGCAGCTTGATACTAGCGGGGAACAATGAGCAGTTCTTC. Translated: CASSLILAGNNEQFF. Full variable domain (outside the CDR3, taken from reference TRBV5-1 and TRBJ2-1): KAGVTQTPRYLIKTRGQQVTLSCSPISGHRSVSWYQQTPGQGLQFLFEYFSETQRNKGNFPGRFSGRQFSNSRSEMNVSTLELGDSALYLCASSLILAGNNEQFFGPGTRLTVL.

With regard to this clone: This CDR3 is also generated by other DNA sequences in the sample. V usage is TRBV13 and J usage is TRBJ1-1; maybe TRBD1 (6 bases). This CDR3 has 14 residues. Trimming stripped 5 bases from V and 1 base from J, with 11 bases between. The V gene's germline CDR1 is PRHDT and CDR2 FYEKMQ (reference sequence). The CDR3 loop reads CASSPGHENTEAFF. For the CDR3, the DNA is TGTGCCAGCAGCCCGGGACATGAGAACACTGAAGCTTTCTTT.